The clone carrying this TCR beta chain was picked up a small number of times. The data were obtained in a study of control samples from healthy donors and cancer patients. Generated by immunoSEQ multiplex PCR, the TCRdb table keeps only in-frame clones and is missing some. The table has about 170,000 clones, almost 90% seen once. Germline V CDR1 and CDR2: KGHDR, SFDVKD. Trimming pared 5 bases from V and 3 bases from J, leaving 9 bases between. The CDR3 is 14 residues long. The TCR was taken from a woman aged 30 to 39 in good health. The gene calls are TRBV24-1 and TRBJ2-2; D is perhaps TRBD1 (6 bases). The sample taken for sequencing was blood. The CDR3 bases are TGTGCCACCAGTGGTGCAGGGGACACCGGGGAGCTGTTTTTT. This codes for CATSGAGDTGELFF.